Listed here is a single T cell receptor (beta chain). The sample originates from a study of Graves' ophthalmopathy and Graves' hyperthyroidism. Amplified TCR beta CDR3 regions were obtained using RNA transcripts as template. First-round RT-PCR relied on HTBI primers, and a second-round multiplex PCR came next. Using its own MiXCR run on the multiplex PCR reads, TCRdb lists one record per CDR3 protein. This table holds about 210,000 distinct CDR3 sequences, 25% to 30% found once. CDR1 and CDR2 (germline): MNHEY, SVGAGI. This CDR3 has 16 residues. The V and J ends lost 1 base and 7 bases, in that order; junction bases with no gene match: 11.

Input material: peripheral blood. The sequence was obtained from a man between 45 and 60 years old with Graves' ophthalmopathy. The rearrangement joins TRBV6-5 to TRBJ2-7; 9 nucleotides line up with TRBD2. The DNA of the CDR3 is TGTGCCAGCAGTTACTATCGCAGGGGACTAGCTAAGGAGCAGTACTTC. Translated, it gives CASSYYRRGLAKEQYF.